The TCR beta chain under discussion was sequenced for a study of sequential checkpoint blockade in melanoma. Germline V CDR1 and CDR2: SGHRS, YFSETQ. The CDR3 is 17 amino acids. V lost 0 bases and J lost 7; bases outside the gene matches: 12. Using immunoSEQ multiplex PCR, the repertoire was profiled, and TCRdb retains in-frame clones only, with some absent. This sample has about 27,000 clones, with around 77% found just once. Indicated treatment: randomized to nivolumab then ipilimumab (arm A) or the reverse (arm B). This sequence originates from a human donor with melanoma. This sample comprised CD8+ T cells sorted from blood (inferred from file names), obtained from a patient given nivolumab and ipilimumab in sequence. V is TRBV5-1 and J is TRBJ1-4, with 7 bases fitting TRBD1. The chain's CDR3 is CASSLGDSLPDGEKLFF. In DNA, the CDR3 is TGCGCCAGCAGCTTGGGGGACAGCCTACCGGACGGTGAAAAACTGTTTTTT.